This TCR beta chain was sequenced in a study of shared T cell receptors in the human thymus. The CDR3 runs 19 residues. Germline-derived CDR1 and CDR2 are MDHEN and SYDVKM. The J segment lost 5 bases and the V segment lost 1 base, leaving 18 bases of the junction unmatched. Clones were read by immunoSEQ multiplex PCR, and TCRdb kept only the in-frame ones, dropping some. The sample holds hundreds of thousands of clones, 75% to 85% seen once. The data were also submitted as part of a second study, on human thymus T cells.

Sequencing was performed on thymocytes. The origin of this receptor is a boy under three years old with a congenital heart defect. The chain has TRBV28 and TRBJ2-7, with 9 bases lining up with TRBD1. The CDR3 bases are TGTGCCAGCAGTTTATTCACCCCAGGACAGGGGAGGGGGAGTGACGAGCAGTACTTC. The encoded protein is CASSLFTPGQGRGSDEQYF.